The rows below give T cell receptor beta chains drawn from one sample of a study of OX40 agonist ivuxolimab in advanced cancers. The repertoire was sequenced with immunoSEQ multiplex PCR; TCRdb's copy has only in-frame clones and lacks some. The table shows 40,000 to 50,000 clones, with roughly four fifths occurring only once. The specimen comprised CD4+ or CD8+ T cells sorted from blood, sampled in a trial of the OX40 agonist ivuxolimab. Source of these receptors: an adult with an advanced solid tumor such as melanoma, head and neck, liver or kidney cancer. Each CDR3 is given with its conserved first and last residue. D genes are given only for firm matches.

len,d_gene,v_gene,j_gene,CDR3aa,CDR3nt
14,TRBD2,TRBV2,TRBJ2-1,CASSGLAGVGEQFF,TGTGCCAGCAGTGGCCTAGCGGGGGTGGGGGAGCAGTTCTTC
14,.,TRBV6-1,TRBJ2-1,CAIDSGTPYNEQFF,TGTGCCATCGATTCCGGGACACCTTACAATGAGCAGTTCTTC
14,.,TRBV5-4,TRBJ2-3,CATTMAFDTDTQYF,TGTGCCACCACCATGGCCTTCGACACAGATACGCAGTATTTT
12,.,TRBV2,TRBJ2-3,CATAIVIDTQYF,TGTGCCACCGCGATCGTGATAGATACGCAGTATTTT
14,TRBD1,TRBV30,TRBJ1-2,CAWSGQTGFFGYTF,TGTGCCTGGAGTGGACAGACAGGGTTCTTTGGCTACACCTTC
15,TRBD1,TRBV5-1,TRBJ1-1,CASSRGTGANTEAFF,TGCGCCAGCAGCCGGGGGACAGGGGCTAACACTGAAGCTTTCTTT
11,.,TRBV30,TRBJ1-1,CAWSGYKEAFF,TGTGCCTGGAGTGGATATAAAGAAGCTTTCTTT
15,.,TRBV6-5,TRBJ1-3,CASSYSSGAGNTIYF,TGTGCCAGCAGTTACTCAAGTGGAGCTGGAAACACCATATATTTT
13,.,TRBV5-1,TRBJ1-2,CASSVRKDYGYTF,TGCGCCAGCAGCGTGCGTAAGGACTATGGCTACACCTTC
15,TRBD2,TRBV7-6,TRBJ2-3,CASSPLAGSTDTQYF,TGTGCCAGCAGCCCTTTAGCGGGATCCACAGATACGCAGTATTTT
13,.,TRBV7-3,TRBJ2-1,CASSSRLEDEQFF,TGTGCCAGCAGTTCCCGGCTTGAGGATGAGCAGTTCTTC